The 9 T cell receptor beta chains presented below share a single source sample, sequenced in a study of T cells in Graves' hyperthyroidism and ophthalmopathy. The TCR beta CDR3 regions underwent amplification using RNA transcripts as the source. The TCR CDR3 was amplified in a first-round RT-PCR using the HTBI primer set. TCRdb ran MiXCR on the multiplex PCR reads and lists one entry per CDR3 protein. Altogether 500,000 to 650,000 distinct CDR3 sequences are present, roughly 15% being singletons, with the ten largest covering around 12%. The source material was blood. The receptors here all came from a woman aged 50 to 60 with Graves' ophthalmopathy.

This clonotype was found a few times. Given a much more abundant clone one base away, this may be a read error. The genes are TRBV28 and TRBJ2-7; a weak D match, TRBD2 (5 bases). The CDR3 runs to 14 residues. The germline V gene has CDR1 MDHEN and CDR2 SYDVKM. CDR3 sequence: CASSSRGLAYVQYF. DNA of the CDR3: TGTGCCAGCAGTTCTCGCGGGTTAGCCTACGTGCAGTACTTC.

V is TRBV7-2 and J is TRBJ1-5; D remains unclear. Looked up from germline, CDR1 is SGHTA and CDR2 is FQGNSA. The CDR3 covers 16 residues. V lost 0 bases and J 0 bases, leaving 9 bases between the germline ends. In DNA form, the CDR3 reads TGTGCCAGCAGCTTAGCTCGGGCGTATAGCAATCAGCCCCAGCATTTT. Its translation: CASSLARAYSNQPQHF.

The rearrangement joins TRBV6-5 to TRBJ2-1; 7 bases agree with TRBD1. Trimming at V came to 2 bases and at J to 8 bases, leaving 3 bases not matched to a gene. From germline, CDR1 is MNHEY and CDR2 SVGAGI. The CDR3 is 13 amino acids. CDR3 sequence (DNA): TGTGCCAGCAGTTACCCGGGGACAGATGAGCAGTTCTTC. Translation gives CASSYPGTDEQFF.

At least ten counts were recorded for this clonotype. This chain links TRBV20-1 with TRBJ1-4; no firm D call. The CDR3 has 14 residues. The germline V gene encodes CDR1 DFQATT and CDR2 SNEGSKA (reference sequence). Trimming shortened V by 7 bases and J by 0 bases, and 12 bases separated the two germline ends. Here the CDR3 reads CSGLGSATNEKLFF. The CDR3 DNA reads TGCAGTGGGTTGGGGAGCGCAACTAATGAAAAACTGTTTTTT.

This clonotype was seen ten or more times. The chain employs TRBV28 and TRBJ2-7; 8 bases are a match to TRBD1. CDR1 is MDHEN and CDR2 is SYDVKM in the germline V gene. V gave up 6 bases and J gave up 3 bases; unmatched junction bases: 10. The CDR3 totals 15 residues. As DNA, the CDR3 is TGTGCCAGCAGCTCCCTTCAGGGGGCTCTCTACGAGCAGTACTTC. Translated: CASSSLQGALYEQYF. The variable domain in full, with the rest retrieved from reference TRBV28 and TRBJ2-7, is DVKVTQSSRYLVKRTGEKVFLECVQDMDHENMFWYRQDPGLGLRLIYFSYDVKMKEKGDIPEGYSVSREKKERFSLILESASTNQTSMYLCASSSLQGALYEQYFGPGTRLTVT.

The chain has TRBV2 and TRBJ2-5, with TRBD1 matching 9 bases. The CDR3 runs to 15 residues. Germline CDR1 SNHLY, CDR2 FYNNEI. The ends lost 7 bases at V and 5 bases at J; junction bases unmatched: 11. CDR3 sequence reads: CASKDRGSEVETQYF. For the CDR3, the DNA is TGTGCCAGCAAGGACAGGGGATCGGAAGTGGAGACCCAGTACTTC.

This clonotype was counted at least ten times. The chain joins TRBV18 to TRBJ2-5; D call uncertain. CDR3 size: 13 residues. V gave up 3 bases and J gave up 2 bases, with 7 bases separating them. The germline V gene has CDR1 KGHSH and CDR2 LQKENI. CDR3 bases: TGTGCCAGCTCACCCCCAGGACAAGAGACCCAGTACTTC. Protein sequence: CASSPPGQETQYF.

The chain uses TRBV6-1 and TRBJ2-3; 12 nucleotides align to TRBD2. Germline V gives CDR1 MNHNS, CDR2 SASEGT. This CDR3 contains 16 residues. Trimming took 10 bases from V and 4 from J; bases not matched to a gene: 12. As DNA, the CDR3 is TGTGCCACCACCCATAGACTAGCGGGAGTCGCAGATACGCAGTATTTT. Translated, it gives CATTHRLAGVADTQYF.

As concerns this clonotype: One end of the junction fails to match germline, which may point to a read error. The chain links TRBV6-1 to TRBJ1-2; D is ambiguous. The CDR3 is made up of 12 amino acids. The germline gives CDR1 MNHNS, CDR2 SASEGT. The CDR3 DNA is TGTGCCAGCAAGGAGGTCTCTATAGTTACGCCGTTC. Protein sequence: CASKEVSIVTPF.